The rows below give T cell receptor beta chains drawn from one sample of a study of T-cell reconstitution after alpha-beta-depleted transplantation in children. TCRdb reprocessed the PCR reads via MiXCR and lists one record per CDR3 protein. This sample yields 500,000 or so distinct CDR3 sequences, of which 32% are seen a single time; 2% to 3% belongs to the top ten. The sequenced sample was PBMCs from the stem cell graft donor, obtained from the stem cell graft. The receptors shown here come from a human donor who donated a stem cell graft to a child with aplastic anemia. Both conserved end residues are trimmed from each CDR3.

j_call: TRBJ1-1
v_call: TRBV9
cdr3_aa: ASSVSWGWTEAF

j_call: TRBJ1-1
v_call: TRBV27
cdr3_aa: ASSFKRISGTEAF

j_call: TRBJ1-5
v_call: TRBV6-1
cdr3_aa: ASRETGAQNQPQH

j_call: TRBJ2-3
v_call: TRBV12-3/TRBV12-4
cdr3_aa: ASSLLAGADTQY

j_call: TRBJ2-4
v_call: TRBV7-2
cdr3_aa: ASSLGSQTHNIQY

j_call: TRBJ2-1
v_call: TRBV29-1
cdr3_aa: SVVGRGLGEQF

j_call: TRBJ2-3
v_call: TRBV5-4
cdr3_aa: ASSLSTIPSTDTQY

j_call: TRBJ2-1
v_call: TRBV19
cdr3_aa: ASAGRALAGGYNEQF

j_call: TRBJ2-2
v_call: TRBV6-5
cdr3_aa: ASSYSMNSITGELF

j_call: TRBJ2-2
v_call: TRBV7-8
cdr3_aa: ASSWTGSGSGELF

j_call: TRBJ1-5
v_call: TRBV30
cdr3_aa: AWSVGTGDNQPQH

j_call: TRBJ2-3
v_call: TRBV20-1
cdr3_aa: SAPGLADYMRFLDTQY

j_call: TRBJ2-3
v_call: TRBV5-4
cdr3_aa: ASSLWDRGGTDTQY

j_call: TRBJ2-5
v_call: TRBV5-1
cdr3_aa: ASSLIPGREETQY

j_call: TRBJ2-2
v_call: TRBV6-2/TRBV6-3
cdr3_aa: ASSYSSPRRGSGRAGELF

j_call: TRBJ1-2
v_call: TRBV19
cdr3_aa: ASTPRQGAGYGYT

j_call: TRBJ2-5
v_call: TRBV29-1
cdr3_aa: SVDGARDRRQETQY

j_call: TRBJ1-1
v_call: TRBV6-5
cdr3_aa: ASSYSGSEAF

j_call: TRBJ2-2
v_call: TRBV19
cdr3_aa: AIRAGFTGELF

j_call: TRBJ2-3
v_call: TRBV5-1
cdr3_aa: ASSLRTSGSSADTQY

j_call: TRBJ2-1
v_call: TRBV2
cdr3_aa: ASSGVLNEQF

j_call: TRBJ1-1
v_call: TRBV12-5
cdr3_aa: ASGLAVATEAF